Listed below are T cell receptor beta chains from one sample, sequenced in a study of OX40 agonist ivuxolimab in advanced cancers. Sequenced by immunoSEQ multiplex PCR; TCRdb stores in-frame clones only, minus some. The profile shows tens of thousands of clones, 60% to 80% of them singletons. Material: CD4+ or CD8+ T cells sorted from blood, obtained in a trial of the OX40 agonist ivuxolimab. The receptor set was obtained from an adult with an advanced solid tumor such as melanoma, head and neck, liver or kidney cancer. CDR3s leave out the opening cysteine and the closing phenylalanine or tryptophan.

v_gene: TRBV2
CDR3aa: ASMRDVNNEKLF

v_gene: TRBV11-2
CDR3aa: ASRFTGSNEQF

v_gene: TRBV5-6
CDR3aa: ASSATGGNTGELF

v_gene: TRBV30
CDR3aa: AWSGRAYEQY

v_gene: TRBV7-8
CDR3aa: ASSTTTGGTEAF

v_gene: TRBV10-2
CDR3aa: ATGDGPNYGYT

v_gene: TRBV9
CDR3aa: ASSPGQGHNYGYT

v_gene: TRBV5-1
CDR3aa: ASTLSGGFKNTEAF

v_gene: TRBV11-2
CDR3aa: ASSPGTGHNSPLH

v_gene: TRBV29-1
CDR3aa: SVATLRYGYT

v_gene: TRBV5-1
CDR3aa: ASSGGSYRSGANVLT

v_gene: TRBV5-1
CDR3aa: ASSLKFQGESNTEAF

v_gene: TRBV5-1
CDR3aa: ASSLRGANTEAF

v_gene: TRBV5-6
CDR3aa: ASSLGVGYGYT

v_gene: TRBV9
CDR3aa: ASSVREFGANYGYT

v_gene: TRBV7-9
CDR3aa: ASMNNEQF

v_gene: TRBV7-2
CDR3aa: ASSHGLMNTEAF

v_gene: TRBV6-5
CDR3aa: ASKSVSGNTIY

v_gene: TRBV5-1
CDR3aa: ASSFIAGGATEAF

v_gene: TRBV6-5
CDR3aa: ASSILAGRSDTQY

v_gene: TRBV19
CDR3aa: ASRNGERSRGELF

v_gene: TRBV20-1
CDR3aa: SAKTAYGYT

v_gene: TRBV6-5
CDR3aa: ASSYQTGPGYEQY

v_gene: TRBV7-9
CDR3aa: ASSPVGTELETQY

v_gene: TRBV28
CDR3aa: ASSSGQGVPYNEQF

v_gene: TRBV7-9
CDR3aa: ASSRGETQY

v_gene: TRBV10-1
CDR3aa: ASSDRAAGELF

v_gene: TRBV10-3
CDR3aa: AISDRGDYGYT

v_gene: TRBV30
CDR3aa: AWSVPGSAKNIQY

v_gene: TRBV10-3
CDR3aa: AISERHATNEKLF

v_gene: TRBV6-1
CDR3aa: ASSVRDRGGQPQH

v_gene: TRBV10-1
CDR3aa: ASRPGLAADTQY

v_gene: TRBV6-4
CDR3aa: ASSEEEAGNEQF